The 5 T cell receptor beta chains in this list originate from one sample, sequenced in a study of cytotoxic CD8 clonotypes in ibrutinib-treated CLL (dated by TCRdb to the early 2020s). This specimen's time point label, interpreted: 12 to 13 months on ibrutinib. The library relied on the immunoSEQ multiplex PCR assay. TCRdb carries this immuneACCESS record with in-frame sequences only. Its versions omit some clonotypes, under half of them owing to an unresolved V gene in the studies checked, with the rest unexplained. The sample includes about 140,000 clones, with 77% observed a single time. Approximately 30% of the sample belongs to the ten largest clones. Specimen: PBMCs, collected after 12 months of ibrutinib treatment. The receptors originated from a human donor with chronic lymphocytic leukemia.

This clone was seen a few times. The genes are TRBV12-1 and TRBJ2-3; the DNA was not used to check the table's D call, TRBD2. TRBV12-1 is a pseudogene. The CDR3 length is 14 residues. CDR3 amino acids: CASSFLQASYTQYF. CDR3 DNA sequence: TGTGCCAGCAGCTTCCTCCAGGCTAGCTATACGCAGTATTTT.

The V call is TRBV7-8, the J call TRBJ2-2; D uncertain. The CDR3 extends over 16 amino acids. V gave up 3 bases and J gave up 3 bases, with 14 bases separating them. The V gene's germline CDR1 is SGHVS and CDR2 FQNEAQ. The CDR3 loop is CASSLVGQSDTGELFF. CDR3 DNA: TGTGCCAGCAGCTTGGTGGGCCAATCGGACACCGGGGAGCTGTTTTTT.

The chain links TRBV7-8 to TRBJ1-5, with D hard to call. Germline V gene lookup returns CDR1 SGHVS and CDR2 FQNEAQ. This CDR3 region has 15 residues. The V gene lost 2 bases and the J gene lost 4 bases, with 12 bases spanning the gap. The CDR3 DNA is TGTGCCAGCAGCTTATATCAGTTCGGGAATCAGCCCCAGCATTTT. This gives the protein CASSLYQFGNQPQHF.

The J gene is TRBJ2-3, the V gene TRBV5-1; 9 nucleotides align to TRBD2. Germline lookup yields CDR1 SGHRS and CDR2 YFSETQ. This CDR3 is 14 amino acids long. The J segment lost 5 bases and the V segment lost 2 bases, leaving 3 bases of the junction unmatched. CDR3 sequence: CASSLAGGRDTQYF. CDR3 nucleotides: TGCGCCAGCAGCTTAGCGGGGGGCAGAGATACGCAGTATTTT.

This chain links TRBV27 with TRBJ1-5; no firm D call. V was trimmed by 4 bases and J by 7 bases, leaving 11 bases between them. The CDR3 is 13 amino acids. Germline V gives CDR1 MNHEY, CDR2 SMNVEV (reference sequence). The chain's CDR3 is CASSSLGAQPQHF. The CDR3 region has the DNA TGTGCCAGCAGTTCCCTGGGAGCCCAGCCCCAGCATTTT.